These 18 T cell receptor beta chains came from one sample sequenced in a study of shared clonotypes between healthy human individuals. Measured with immunoSEQ multiplex PCR; TCRdb has only the in-frame clones, and not every one. The table lists over a million clones, 98% to 99% of them singletons. Sequenced input: naive CD4+ T cells sorted from blood. Subset in this sample: CD45RA+ positively selected. The receptors shown here come from a young man in good health.

In its sample, this clone was seen once. This chain joins TRBV7-3 and TRBJ2-1; D is possibly TRBD2 (5 bases). The CDR3 has 13 residues. Germline V CDR1 and CDR2: SGHTA, FQGTGA. V dropped 3 bases and J dropped 5 bases, with 8 bases sitting between them. CDR3 region: CASSFQRDNEQFF. The CDR3 DNA follows: TGTGCCAGCAGCTTCCAGAGGGACAATGAGCAGTTCTTC.

J is TRBJ2-3 and V is TRBV4-2; 9 bases are a match to TRBD2. Germline V CDR1 and CDR2: LGHNA, YNFKEQ. After removal of 3 bases from V and 0 bases from J, the junction contained 4 bases not matched to a gene. The CDR3 has 16 residues. In nucleotides, the CDR3 is TGTGCCAGCAGCCAGTCTAGCGGGACTAGCACAGATACGCAGTATTTT. Encoded protein: CASSQSSGTSTDTQYF.

The gene calls are TRBV7-2 and TRBJ2-7; D unresolved. Germline values: CDR1 SGHTA, CDR2 FQGNSA. CDR3 size: 12 residues. V lost 5 bases and J 3 bases, leaving 8 bases between the germline ends. Here the CDR3 reads CASSLTLYEQYF. The CDR3 region has the DNA TGTGCCAGCAGCCTCACGCTCTACGAGCAGTACTTC.

A remark on this clone: The same CDR3 is also encoded by other DNA sequences in this sample. The chain couples TRBV7-9 to TRBJ1-1; 8 bases align to TRBD1. V trimming: 5 bases; J trimming: 1 base; junction bases outside the gene matches: 3. The CDR3 has 14 residues. The germline gives CDR1 SEHNR, CDR2 FQNEAQ (reference sequence). The CDR3 DNA sequence: TGTGCCAGCAGCGTCGGACAGGGGAACACTGAAGCTTTCTTT. This codes for CASSVGQGNTEAFF.

The chain couples TRBV7-9 to TRBJ2-7, with TRBD1 matching 12 bases. This CDR3 comprises 14 residues. Germline assignment: CDR1 SEHNR and CDR2 FQNEAQ (reference sequence). J lost 6 bases, V lost 7 bases, and 7 bases had no gene match. CDR3 loop: CASNPGTGGVEQYF. CDR3 nucleotides: TGTGCCAGCAACCCCGGGACAGGGGGCGTCGAGCAGTACTTC.

The chain is built from TRBV5-6 and TRBJ2-1; no firm D call. The germline gives CDR1 SGHDT, CDR2 YYEEEE. The CDR3 has 13 amino acids. The V end was cut by 2 bases, the J end by 9 bases, with 12 bases between. Written as DNA, the CDR3 is TGTGCCAGCAGCTTTTCGGCTTTCAGTGAGCAGTTCTTC. This sequence encodes CASSFSAFSEQFF.

This sequence joins TRBV19 and TRBJ1-2; D not certain. Trimming stripped 3 bases from V and 7 bases from J, with 6 bases between. The CDR3 spans 11 residues. Looked up from germline, CDR1 is LNHDA and CDR2 is SQIVND (reference sequence). DNA of the CDR3: TGTGCCAGTAGTATCCAGTTTGGCTACACCTTC. As protein: CASSIQFGYTF.

V gene TRBV15 combines with J gene TRBJ1-5, with a tentative D call TRBD1 (6 bases). There are 16 residues in the CDR3. Trimming removed 1 base from V and 0 bases from J, with 10 bases in between. Germline V lookup: CDR1 LNHNV, CDR2 YYDKDF (reference sequence). CDR3 protein: CATSRGRTDSNQPQHF. The DNA for the CDR3 is TGTGCCACCAGCAGAGGAAGGACAGATAGCAATCAGCCCCAGCATTTT.

The chain joins TRBV6-1 to TRBJ1-5, with 10 bases identical to TRBD1. V gave up 6 bases and J gave up 7 bases; unmatched junction bases: 9. The germline V gene encodes CDR1 MNHNS and CDR2 SASEGT. The CDR3 sequence is 15 residues long. The CDR3 bases are TGTGCCAGCAGGAAGACAGGGGGCCTATTCCAGCCCCAGCATTTT. This sequence encodes CASRKTGGLFQPQHF.

Details on this clone: The same CDR3 also results from other DNA sequences found in this sample. The rearrangement joins TRBV29-1 to TRBJ2-5; D unclear. V was trimmed by 4 bases and J by 5 bases, leaving 5 bases between them. The CDR3 consists of 10 residues. Germline CDR1 reads SQVTM; CDR2 reads ANQGSEA. In nucleotides, the CDR3 is TGCAGCGTTGCCCTCGAGACCCAGTACTTC. This translates into CSVALETQYF.

The chain uses TRBV5-1 and TRBJ1-2; possible D gene TRBD1, 5 bases. The V end was cut by 7 bases, the J end by 5 bases, with 18 bases between. The germline V gene has CDR1 SGHRS and CDR2 YFSETQ. The CDR3 spans 14 residues. CDR3 nucleotides: TGCGCCAGCCGAACCGACAGAGACGTTTATGGCTACACCTTC. Its translation: CASRTDRDVYGYTF.

The chain couples TRBV10-3 to TRBJ2-5; 8 nucleotides agree with TRBD2. CDR3 size: 14 residues. The germline V gene has CDR1 ENHRY and CDR2 SYGVKD. V lost 6 bases and J lost 5; bases outside the gene matches: 8. The CDR3 reads CAIRGSGIWETQYF. The CDR3 DNA is TGTGCCATCAGAGGTAGCGGGATATGGGAGACCCAGTACTTC.

V is TRBV5-1 and J is TRBJ2-7, with 7 positions matching TRBD2. V dropped 4 bases and J dropped 6; count of bases not matched to a gene: 7. This CDR3 contains 13 residues. Germline V gives CDR1 SGHRS, CDR2 YFSETQ. The DNA for the CDR3 is TGCGCCAGCAGCCTACGTTCGGGGGGCGAGCAGTACTTC. This gives the protein CASSLRSGGEQYF.

The chain has TRBV5-1 and TRBJ2-3; D is ambiguous. The CDR3 length is 15 residues. From germline, CDR1 is SGHRS and CDR2 YFSETQ. V lost 4 bases and J 1 base, leaving 13 bases between the germline ends. CDR3 amino acids: CASSLRVRGTDTQYF. CDR3 DNA sequence: TGCGCCAGCAGCCTAAGGGTAAGGGGCACAGATACGCAGTATTTT.

Notes on this clone: Additional DNA sequences in this sample encode the identical CDR3. V and J are TRBV5-4 and TRBJ2-5; the D gene is possibly TRBD2 (6 bases). Germline assignment: CDR1 SGHNT and CDR2 YYREEE (reference sequence). There are 14 residues in the CDR3. Trimming took off 0 bases at V and 4 bases at J, with 10 bases between the two ends. This CDR3 is CASSLAGVRETQYF. The CDR3 bases are TGTGCCAGCAGCTTGGCGGGAGTGCGAGAGACCCAGTACTTC.

This chain connects TRBV10-3 to TRBJ2-7, with D tentatively TRBD1 (6 bases). Germline CDR1 and CDR2: ENHRY and SYGVKD. The CDR3 length is 14 residues. Trimming shortened V by 3 bases and J by 3 bases, and 12 bases separated the two germline ends. CDR3 residues: CAISDLGTHYEQYF. The CDR3 DNA reads TGTGCCATCAGTGACCTAGGGACACACTACGAGCAGTACTTC.

Only one count was recorded for this clone. This rearrangement joins TRBV6-6 to TRBJ1-3; possible D gene TRBD1, 5 bases. Germline CDR1 MNHNY, CDR2 SVGAGI (reference sequence). The ends were cut back, 6 bases at V and 2 bases at J, with 14 bases in the middle. This CDR3 comprises 15 residues. CDR3 amino acids: CASRGGKVAGNTIYF. The DNA of the CDR3 is TGTGCCAGCAGGGGGGGAAAGGTGGCTGGAAACACCATATATTTT.

J is TRBJ2-2 and V is TRBV13, with TRBD2 matching over 11 bases. CDR1 and CDR2 from the germline V gene are PRHDT and FYEKMQ (reference sequence). Unmatched junction bases numbered 11, after V lost 0 bases and J lost 8 bases. This CDR3 comprises 18 residues. CDR3: CASSLGRKASGRTGELFF. The CDR3 nucleotides read TGTGCCAGCAGCTTAGGCCGGAAAGCTAGCGGGAGGACTGGGGAGCTGTTTTTT.